This T cell receptor beta chain originates from a study of regulatory T cells (dated 2018 in TCRdb). For the wider study: The study compared T-cell receptor beta repertoires of sorted regulatory, conventional CD4+ and CD8+ T cells in CD3G-deficient patients with those in healthy controls.

Concerning this clone: Its antigen is currently not known. The input lacks base qualities; no much larger clone sits a single base away.

Every CD3G-deficient patient showed evidence of autoimmunity, and the autoimmunity was more severe in two of the patients. Patients ranged from 2 to 39 years of age at testing and had reduced naive and increased memory CD4+ and CD8+ T-cell proportions. CD4+ cells were FACS-sorted into CD25-high CD127-low regulatory T cells and CD25-low CD127-high conventional CD4+ T cells. Roughly six individuals with CD3G deficiency made up the patient group. An international network of physicians across the United States, Europe and Asia provided the patient samples and clinical data. Peripheral blood mononuclear cells were isolated by Ficoll density separation. Results the study describes overall, beyond this receptor: Patient repertoires showed restricted unique TRB V-J pairs and skewed V and J gene usage, most marked in regulatory T cells. Hydrophobic residues at CDR3 positions 6 and 7 were enriched in conventional CD4+ T cells from CD3G-deficient patients, which suggests more self-reactive specificities.

The multiplex PCR relied on 52 forward TRBV primers and 13 reverse TRBJ primers, and amplification bias was corrected through assay-based and computational methods. Within the immunoSEQ assay, multiplex PCR amplified rearranged TRB loci from genomic DNA. An Illumina HiSeq platform was used to sequence the TRB amplicons. Under the source paper's analysis protocol: Custom algorithms error-filtered the raw sequences and aligned them to reference gene sequences, after which the immunoSEQ online tools were used for analysis. Productive and nonproductive TRB rearrangement frequencies were evaluated among both unique and total sequences. For TRB CDR3 positions 6 and 7, hydrophobicity together with amino acid composition served as the basis for assessing self-reactivity potential. Group comparisons used t tests, Mann-Whitney tests or two-way ANOVA run in Prism software. As stored in TCRdb, this immuneACCESS dataset retains in-frame rearrangements with V and J assigned. A fraction of the clones does not appear; measured against another copy, unresolved V genes explain less than half of the discrepancy, and the remainder lacks a known reason. V, J and clone size are taken as reported in that table, and D and trimming were inferred from the DNA itself. This sample is represented by 30,000 to 40,000 clones; nearly 95% of them were singletons. The top ten constitute 0.8% to 1% of the sample.

A distance of 7 bases separates the germline ends of V and J, which lose 1 base and 4 bases respectively. The CDR3 holds 13 amino acids from the cysteine to the phenylalanine. CDR3 DNA only is kept here, 39 bases in frame from base 1. Per the germline V gene, SGHRS is the CDR1 and YFSETQ is the CDR2. The chain is encoded by TRBV5-1 joined to TRBJ2-3, with the D gene call left open. This TCR derives from a child between 2 and 9 years old with CD3G deficiency. The sample was conventional CD4+ T cells sorted from blood. The base sequence is TGCGCCAGCAGCTTGAGGTGGCCAGATACGCAGTATTTT. The resulting protein is CASSLRWPDTQYF.